These 11 T cell receptor beta chains came from one sample sequenced in a study of blood T cell repertoires in COVID-19. Profiling relied on immunoSEQ multiplex PCR, and the TCRdb table lists in-frame clones only, not all of them. The data show 200,000 to 250,000 clones, 83% seen once. What was sequenced was peripheral blood. The receptors shown here come from a woman aged 25-40 years with COVID-19, enrolled during active disease.

This chain connects TRBV19 to TRBJ1-6; 8 bases are a match to TRBD1. The CDR3 covers 15 residues. Germline V gene data show CDR1 as LNHDA and CDR2 as SQIVND (reference sequence). V gave up 5 bases and J gave up 6 bases; unmatched junction bases: 6. The CDR3 loop reads CASSVKTGVNSPLHF. DNA of the CDR3: TGTGCCAGTAGTGTGAAGACAGGGGTTAATTCACCCCTCCACTTT.

The V gene is TRBV6-5, the J gene TRBJ1-4, with TRBD1 identical over 7 bases. Germline V CDR1 and CDR2: MNHEY, SVGAGI. V dropped 0 bases and J dropped 10; count of bases not matched to a gene: 8. The CDR3 is made up of 15 amino acids. The CDR3 sequence is CASSYSNRGFGKLFF. CDR3 nucleotides: TGTGCCAGCAGTTACTCCAACAGGGGATTTGGAAAACTGTTTTTT.

The chain employs TRBV28 and TRBJ2-1; 8 bases match TRBD2. The CDR3 consists of 18 residues. J gave up 8 bases and V 4 bases, and 19 bases lay outside the gene matches. Looked up from germline, CDR1 is MDHEN and CDR2 is SYDVKM. Here the CDR3 reads CASSSPLDPGGDGYEQFF. The CDR3 DNA follows: TGTGCCAGCAGTTCTCCTCTCGATCCGGGAGGGGATGGTTATGAGCAGTTCTTC.

This sequence joins TRBV19 and TRBJ2-6; D may be TRBD1 (5 bases). The V end was cut by 7 bases, the J end by 0 bases, with 10 bases between. This CDR3 contains 15 residues. The germline V gene encodes CDR1 LNHDA and CDR2 SQIVND (reference sequence). Here the CDR3 reads CASKEGHSGANVLTF. CDR3 in DNA: TGTGCCAGTAAAGAAGGACACTCTGGGGCCAACGTCCTGACTTTC.

This chain links TRBV2 with TRBJ2-5; D is uncertain. Trimming removed 4 bases at V and 0 bases at J, with 6 bases between. This CDR3 comprises 13 residues. Germline V gives CDR1 SNHLY, CDR2 FYNNEI. This CDR3 reads CASSVYNQETQYF. CDR3 DNA: TGTGCCAGCAGTGTTTATAACCAAGAGACCCAGTACTTC.

The chain recombines TRBV5-4 with TRBJ1-6; TRBD1 might be the D (5 bases). Between the trimmed V and J ends, which lost 0 bases and 4 bases, there was a span of 23 bases. CDR1 is SGHNT, CDR2 YYREEE, per germline (reference sequence). CDR3 length: 20 amino acids. CDR3 in DNA: TGTGCCAGCAGCTTGGCCCTGGGGCCTCTAGGGGATTTTTATAATTCACCCCTCCACTTT. This encodes CASSLALGPLGDFYNSPLHF.

V usage is TRBV5-5 and J usage is TRBJ1-4, with D possibly TRBD1 on 6 matching bases. CDR1 and CDR2 from the germline V gene are SGHKS and YYEKEE (reference sequence). This CDR3 has 16 amino acids. Trimming cost V 4 bases and J 7 bases, with 20 bases left between them. The CDR3 nucleotides are TGTGCCAGCAGCCCCGGCGGCAGGGGCGAGATTGAAAAACTGTTTTTT. Translating it yields CASSPGGRGEIEKLFF.

The V gene is TRBV30, the J gene TRBJ2-1, with D perhaps matching TRBD1 (7 bases). The CDR3 is 15 amino acids. Trimming pared 2 bases from V and 0 bases from J, leaving 11 bases between. CDR1 and CDR2 (germline): GTSNPN, SVGIG (reference sequence). The CDR3 protein is CAWSPGGPSYNEQFF. CDR3 bases: TGTGCCTGGAGTCCAGGGGGGCCCTCCTACAATGAGCAGTTCTTC.

The chain recombines TRBV7-8 with TRBJ2-7, with D tentatively TRBD1 (6 bases). The V and J ends lost 4 bases and 0 bases respectively, with 13 bases between them. Germline values: CDR1 SGHVS, CDR2 FQNEAQ. There are 15 residues in the CDR3. This CDR3 reads CASSSSPRGSYEQYF. The CDR3 nucleotides read TGTGCCAGCAGCTCTAGCCCCAGGGGCTCCTACGAGCAGTACTTC.

The chain recombines TRBV7-9 with TRBJ2-5; a possible D gene is TRBD1 (6 bases). The CDR3 sequence is 17 residues long. The germline V gene has CDR1 SEHNR and CDR2 FQNEAQ (reference sequence). V was trimmed by 4 bases and J by 3 bases, leaving 21 bases between them. Here the CDR3 reads CASSSKGELDVKETQYF. In DNA, the CDR3 is TGTGCCAGCAGCTCAAAGGGGGAGTTAGACGTAAAAGAGACCCAGTACTTC.

This clone was recorded a few times. The CDR3 DNA sequence: TGTGCCAGCAGCTTTTACAGGGGGCATGCAGGCACTGAAGCTTTCTTT. Translation: CASSFYRGHAGTEAFF. The V call is TRBV11-2, the J call TRBJ1-1; 9 nucleotides line up with TRBD1. Germline V gives CDR1 SGHAT, CDR2 FQNNGV. The CDR3 totals 16 residues. V was clipped by 3 bases and J by 4 bases; unmatched bases: 9.